One and the same sample provided the 18 T cell receptor beta chains below, sequenced in a study of blood T cells in healthy people across ages. Sample-barcoded 5' priming and a J-beta primer mix drove a second PCR of about 6 to 12 cycles. TCRdb analysed the 5' RACE reads with MiXCR anew, one entry per CDR3 protein. Here the sample spans 1.5 million to 2 million distinct CDR3 sequences, 40% to 55% being singletons. What was sequenced was blood. These receptors all come from a middle-aged woman in good health.

The chain combines TRBV6-6 with TRBJ2-5, with D maybe TRBD1 (6 bases). V gave up 5 bases and J gave up 3 bases, with 13 bases separating them. The CDR3 is made up of 14 amino acids. In germline, CDR1 is MNHNY, CDR2 SVGAGI (reference sequence). As DNA, the CDR3 is TGTGCCAGCAGTGGTTGGCAGGGGAAAGAGACCCAGTACTTC. Protein: CASSGWQGKETQYF.

This clonotype was picked up many times. Here the CDR3 DNA reads TGTGCCAGCAGCTCCGGGACAGGGGCTAACGAGCAGTACTTC. Its protein is CASSSGTGANEQYF. This chain connects TRBV7-2 to TRBJ2-7; TRBD1 matches at 10 bases. Germline trimming cut 4 bases from V and 5 bases from J; bases unmatched to any gene: 5. From germline, CDR1 is SGHTA and CDR2 FQGNSA. The length of the CDR3 is 14 residues.

The genes are TRBV29-1 and TRBJ2-3; D remains ambiguous. Germline V lookup: CDR1 SQVTM, CDR2 ANQGSEA. CDR3 size: 13 residues. The V end was cut by 2 bases, the J end by 5 bases, with 11 bases between. Written as DNA, the CDR3 is TGCAGCGTTGAAAGTTATATGGGAGATACGCAGTATTTT. This gives the protein CSVESYMGDTQYF.

This clonotype occurred a few times. The chain has TRBV20-1 and TRBJ2-7; 7 bases map to TRBD2. CDR1 DFQATT and CDR2 SNEGSKA come from the germline V gene (reference sequence). CDR3 size: 12 residues. Trimming cost V 8 bases and J 0 bases; bases outside gene matches: 4. The CDR3 is CSTAGHSYEQYF. CDR3 sequence (DNA): TGCAGTACAGCGGGGCACTCCTACGAGCAGTACTTC.

In its sample, this clonotype was seen a few times. The rearrangement uses TRBV27 and TRBJ2-1; TRBD2 agrees at 9 bases. Germline assignment: CDR1 MNHEY and CDR2 SMNVEV (reference sequence). The CDR3 runs to 13 residues. The V and J ends lost 3 bases and 9 bases, in that order; junction bases with no gene match: 3. CDR3 region: CASSLREGGEQFF. CDR3 sequence (DNA): TGTGCCAGCAGTTTGCGGGAGGGCGGTGAGCAGTTCTTC.

V usage is TRBV20-1 and J usage is TRBJ2-3; D may be TRBD2 (6 bases). Germline V gives CDR1 DFQATT, CDR2 SNEGSKA (reference sequence). V gave up 6 bases and J gave up 2 bases, with 15 bases separating them. The CDR3 sequence is 14 residues long. The CDR3: CSARRAGFTDTQYF. Written as DNA, the CDR3 is TGCAGTGCCCGCCGGGCGGGGTTCACAGATACGCAGTATTTT.

This clonotype was detected only a few times. The chain recombines TRBV6-1 with TRBJ2-7, with 7 bases identical to TRBD2. Germline CDR1 is MNHNS and CDR2 is SASEGT. With 7 bases clipped from V and 3 bases from J, the junction kept 12 bases outside the gene matches. This CDR3 region has 15 residues. The CDR3 spells CASTNRAGSNYEQYF. The CDR3 DNA is TGTGCCAGCACCAACAGAGCGGGGTCAAACTACGAGCAGTACTTC.

The CDR3 bases are TGCGCCAGCAGCGAGGAAATCGGTTTGGGCTCACCCCTCCACTTT. It translates to CASSEEIGLGSPLHF. The chain joins TRBV5-1 to TRBJ1-6; D not certain. Germline V gene data show CDR1 as SGHRS and CDR2 as YFSETQ. Trimming cost V 4 bases and J 10 bases, with 18 bases left between them. The CDR3 length is 15 residues.

In its sample, this clonotype was seen a few times. The chain joins TRBV3-1 to TRBJ2-3; D gene uncertain. Germline V gene data show CDR1 as LGHDT and CDR2 as YNNKEL (reference sequence). Trimming cost V 1 base and J 6 bases, with 11 bases left between them. This CDR3 is built from 14 residues. CDR3 nucleotides: TGTGCCAGCAGCCAAGGTTTCGGCAGGGATACGCAGTATTTT. Amino acids: CASSQGFGRDTQYF.

The V and J genes are TRBV20-1 and TRBJ2-7, with D tentatively TRBD2 (5 bases). Trimming cost V 5 bases and J 3 bases, with 20 bases left between them. This CDR3 is built from 15 residues. Germline V lookup: CDR1 DFQATT, CDR2 SNEGSKA (reference sequence). The CDR3 spells CSAARRQWPYYEQYF. CDR3 nucleotide sequence: TGCAGTGCTGCTAGGAGGCAGTGGCCGTACTACGAGCAGTACTTC.

The chain combines TRBV7-2 with TRBJ1-2, with TRBD1 matching over 11 bases. The CDR3 loop spans 16 amino acids. V trimming: 4 bases; J trimming: 4 bases; junction bases outside the gene matches: 8. Germline CDR1 and CDR2: SGHTA and FQGNSA. This CDR3 is CASSWGGTGGRYGYTF. The CDR3 DNA sequence: TGTGCCAGCAGCTGGGGGGGGACAGGGGGTCGCTATGGCTACACCTTC. The entire variable domain, with the rest obtained from reference TRBV7-2 and TRBJ1-2, is as follows: GAGVSQSPSNKVTEKGKDVELRCDPISGHTALYWYRQSLGQGLEFLIYFQGNSAPDKSGLPSDRFSAERTGGSVSTLTIQRTQQEDSAVYLCASSWGGTGGRYGYTFGSGTRLTVV.

This clonotype was observed a handful of times. The chain uses TRBV7-2 and TRBJ2-5; 8 nucleotides match TRBD1. There are 15 residues in the CDR3. V trimming: 5 bases; J trimming: 2 bases; junction bases outside the gene matches: 7. Germline CDR1 reads SGHTA; CDR2 reads FQGNSA. CDR3 in DNA: TGTGCCAGCAGCGCAATAGACAGGGGACAAGAGACCCAGTACTTC. Translation: CASSAIDRGQETQYF. Variable domain in full (rest from reference TRBV7-2 and TRBJ2-5): GAGVSQSPSNKVTEKGKDVELRCDPISGHTALYWYRQSLGQGLEFLIYFQGNSAPDKSGLPSDRFSAERTGGSVSTLTIQRTQQEDSAVYLCASSAIDRGQETQYFGPGTRLLVL.

V usage is TRBV5-6 and J usage is TRBJ2-4; 7 nucleotides line up with TRBD1. The DNA matches TRBJ2-7 better at its end, which makes the J call doubtful. There are 13 residues in the CDR3. CDR1 SGHDT and CDR2 YYEEEE come from the germline V gene. The CDR3 spells CASRGDSAYEQYF. CDR3 sequence (DNA): TGTGCCAGCAGAGGGGACAGTGCCTACGAGCAGTACTTC.

This clonotype came up a few times. This CDR3 is CSVESEGEGDDEQFF. CDR3 in DNA: TGCAGCGTTGAGTCAGAAGGGGAGGGGGACGATGAGCAGTTCTTC. V is TRBV29-1 and J is TRBJ2-1; D is perhaps TRBD2 (7 bases). Germline CDR1 reads SQVTM; CDR2 reads ANQGSEA. The CDR3 sequence is 15 residues long. V was cut by 3 bases and J by 8 bases, with 20 bases left in between.

This clonotype was seen only a few times. The chain is built from TRBV6-2 or TRBV6-3 and TRBJ2-1; TRBD2 aligns across 12 bases. V lost 7 bases, J lost 4 bases, and 8 bases stayed unmatched. This CDR3 has 16 residues. Germline CDR1 is MNHEY and CDR2 is SVGEGT. DNA of the CDR3: TGTGCCAGCATTAATAGCCTAGCGGGGGGGTACAATGAGCAGTTCTTC. Encoded protein: CASINSLAGGYNEQFF.

The chain links TRBV27 to TRBJ2-7, with TRBD1 matching over 7 bases. From germline, CDR1 is MNHEY and CDR2 SMNVEV (reference sequence). The ends lost 4 bases at V and 9 bases at J; junction bases unmatched: 12. The CDR3 loop spans 14 amino acids. This CDR3 reads CASSSIRTGSGQYF. The CDR3 coding sequence is TGTGCCAGCAGTTCCATCAGGACAGGCTCGGGGCAGTACTTC.

This chain connects TRBV20-1 to TRBJ1-6; D not certain. CDR1 DFQATT and CDR2 SNEGSKA come from the germline V gene (reference sequence). The V end was cut by 6 bases, the J end by 0 bases, with 12 bases between. The CDR3 is 15 amino acids. CDR3 DNA: TGCAGTGCGACTAAACAGAGCTCCTATAATTCACCCCTCCACTTT. Amino acids: CSATKQSSYNSPLHF.

The chain has TRBV15 and TRBJ1-1; D is unresolved. Trimming took off 1 base at V and 0 bases at J, with 9 bases between the two ends. From germline, CDR1 is LNHNV and CDR2 YYDKDF (reference sequence). The CDR3 spans 15 residues. The CDR3 DNA sequence: TGTGCCACCAGCAGAGCCGGACTCATGAACACTGAAGCTTTCTTT. It translates to CATSRAGLMNTEAFF.